Reported below is one T cell receptor (beta chain). Antigen: not known. This entry comes from a study of beta chain features in type 1 diabetes. The whole isolated RNA underwent reverse transcription, so sequencing captured expressed TCRB transcripts. Measured with immunoSEQ multiplex PCR; TCRdb has only the in-frame clones, and not every one. The repertoire holds around 300,000 clones, with over 14% as singletons. CDR3 length: 15 amino acids. The V end lost 0 bases, the J end lost 8 bases, and 13 bases lay between the germline ends. Germline V lookup: CDR1 LNHNV, CDR2 YYDKDF (reference sequence). Overall study findings and caveats: Compared with healthy donors, patients appeared to share more similar naive, central memory and regulatory TCRB repertoires. When cDNA is sequenced, cells with high TCR expression could be over-represented. Shorter TCRB CDR3s, moderately but significantly so, marked every one of the four CD4+ subsets in Type 1 diabetes patients. Patients with type 1 diabetes carried fewer insertions and had more deletions at their VDJ junctions.

This chain joins TRBV15 and TRBJ1-4, with unresolved D. The receptor comes from a man in his late teens or twenties with type 1 diabetes. Material: naive CD4+ T cells from blood. The CDR3 coding sequence is TGTGCCACCAGCAGAGATCCGGGGAGAGTCGAAAAACTGTTTTTT. Amino acid sequence: CATSRDPGRVEKLFF.